The clone carrying this T cell receptor beta chain was detected ten times or more. The antigen remains undetermined. This record comes from a study of neurological immune-mediated disorders. About the study: Relapsing-remitting disease was seen in about 90% of the roughly 35 multiple sclerosis patients, and secondary progressive disease was seen in 3. The study's findings and limits: One related-CDR3 cluster, found by phylogenetic grouping, held repertoires of 18 of 34 multiple sclerosis patients and is a possible signature.

Template-switch 5'RACE cDNA synthesis added a 10-nucleotide unique molecular identifier. In each sequencing run, over 180 million TCR-beta sequences were generated from 15-18 subjects. TCRdb called the 5' RACE reads again in MiXCR, with one record for every CDR3 protein. The repertoire holds 60,000 to 70,000 distinct CDR3 sequences, with over 4% as singletons. The CDR3 runs 13 residues. Looked up from germline, CDR1 is SEHNR and CDR2 is FQNEAQ (reference sequence). Trimming cost V 5 bases and J 1 base, with 8 bases left between them. The V and J genes are TRBV7-9 and TRBJ1-1, with D possibly being TRBD1 (5 bases). Specimen: PBMCs. This clonotype was sampled from a human donor with multiple sclerosis. The donor label of this sample is uncertain. The CDR3 region is CASSVGQNTEAFF. The CDR3 DNA reads as TGTGCCAGCAGCGTAGGACAGAACACTGAAGCTTTCTTT.